The 8 T cell receptor beta chains below were found in one sample sequenced in a study of naive and memory T cell subsets. Two oligonucleotides, mixed equimolar, formed the beta constant-region primer covering TRBC1 and TRBC2. One entry per CDR3 protein results from TCRdb running MiXCR on the UMI-ligation and nested PCR reads. This sample has tens of thousands of distinct CDR3 sequences, with around 14% found just once. Material for sequencing was central memory CD4+ T cells from blood. Receptors originate from a human donor in good health.

There are a few counts of this clonotype. The chain employs TRBV24-1 and TRBJ2-3; D gene uncertain. Germline lookup yields CDR1 KGHDR and CDR2 SFDVKD. V shed 9 bases and J shed 0 bases, with 6 bases lying between them. This CDR3 has 12 amino acids. CDR3 nucleotides: TGTGCCACCCTTGGTAGCACAGATACGCAGTATTTT. This encodes CATLGSTDTQYF.

V is TRBV20-1 and J is TRBJ2-4, with D hard to call. In germline, CDR1 is DFQATT, CDR2 SNEGSKA (reference sequence). This CDR3 has 13 residues. The ends were cut back, 5 bases at V and 6 bases at J, with 14 bases in the middle. This CDR3 reads CSALGRAGNIQYF. The CDR3 nucleotides are TGCAGTGCTCTTGGAAGGGCCGGAAACATTCAGTACTTC.

V usage is TRBV28 and J usage is TRBJ2-6; D perhaps matches TRBD1 (5 bases). The CDR3 runs 16 residues. The germline CDR1 and CDR2 sequences are MDHEN and SYDVKM. The V gene lost 6 bases and the J gene lost 1 base, with 13 bases spanning the gap. Here the CDR3 reads CASRKNAGSGANVLTF. CDR3 in DNA: TGTGCCAGCAGAAAAAACGCAGGGTCTGGGGCCAACGTCCTGACTTTC. Together with reference TRBV28 and TRBJ2-6, the CDR3 gives the full variable domain: DVKVTQSSRYLVKRTGEKVFLECVQDMDHENMFWYRQDPGLGLRLIYFSYDVKMKEKGDIPEGYSVSREKKERFSLILESASTNQTSMYLCASRKNAGSGANVLTFGAGSRLTVL.

This clonotype was observed a handful of times. This sequence joins TRBV7-2 and TRBJ2-6; D might be TRBD1 or TRBD2, each matching 5 bases. CDR1 is SGHTA and CDR2 is FQGNSA in the germline V gene. With 5 bases removed from V and 8 bases from J, the gap between germline ends came to 28 bases. The CDR3 totals 19 residues. This CDR3 is CASSHSTLRGPLWTNVLTF. The CDR3 region has the DNA TGTGCCAGCAGCCACAGTACCTTGAGGGGACCTCTTTGGACCAACGTCCTGACTTTC.

The chain links TRBV6-5 to TRBJ1-1, with 7 bases that match TRBD1. Germline V gives CDR1 MNHEY, CDR2 SVGAGI. After removal of 8 bases from V and 0 bases from J, the junction contained 9 bases not matched to a gene. The CDR3 length is 15 residues. The CDR3 sequence is CASGETGSMNTEAFF. In DNA form, the CDR3 reads TGTGCCAGCGGCGAGACAGGGTCTATGAACACTGAAGCTTTCTTT.

Ten or more counts support this clonotype. The V call is TRBV29-1, the J call TRBJ2-3; D might be TRBD1 (6 bases). CDR1 and CDR2 (germline): SQVTM, ANQGSEA. The germline V and J ends were trimmed by 4 bases and 2 bases, with 16 bases remaining between them. The CDR3 covers 15 residues. DNA for the CDR3: TGCAGCGTTGGGACAGCCTCAGCCCTCACAGATACGCAGTATTTT. Translated, it gives CSVGTASALTDTQYF.

This clonotype was detected a few times. The rearrangement uses TRBV29-1 and TRBJ2-3, with D tentatively TRBD2 (7 bases). V was clipped by 7 bases and J by 4 bases, with 15 bases between them. The germline CDR1 and CDR2 sequences are SQVTM and ANQGSEA. The CDR3 sequence is 13 residues long. The CDR3 loop reads CSAAGGRPDTQYF. Here the CDR3 DNA reads TGCAGCGCCGCCGGGGGGCGGCCAGATACGCAGTATTTT.

This chain joins TRBV10-3 and TRBJ1-4; no clear D gene. This CDR3 comprises 14 residues. Trimming left V 10 bases short and J 3 bases short, with 15 bases between. From germline, CDR1 is ENHRY and CDR2 SYGVKD. The CDR3 nucleotides are TGTGCCACCAGCGGCGGAGCCTCTAATGAAAAACTGTTTTTT. This codes for CATSGGASNEKLFF.